This TCR beta chain is from a study of cytomegalovirus exposure and HLA in healthy donors. Points from the study as a whole: Solely CMV serostatus was available to characterize immune exposure. Indistinguishable V segments such as TRBV6-2 and TRBV6-3 were excluded.

PCR amplification relied on 60 Vbeta primers (plus 13 Jbeta primers). TCRdb keeps only in-frame clones here, not all; method: immunoSEQ multiplex PCR. The table has under 150,000 clones, around 82% seen once; the top ten hold roughly 5%. This CDR3 is 16 amino acids long. From germline, CDR1 is ENHRY and CDR2 SYGVKD. J was trimmed by 8 bases and V by 4 bases; bases with no gene match: 6. On this clone: The target antigen is unknown.

The J gene is TRBJ2-1, the V gene TRBV10-3, with 15 positions matching TRBD2. This receptor was identified in a woman aged 30 to 39 in good health and CMV-seropositive. Sequencing used PBMCs. CDR3 nucleotide sequence: TGTGCCATCAGTGGGGGGGGACTAGCGGGAGGCGATGAGCAGTTCTTC. This encodes CAISGGGLAGGDEQFF.